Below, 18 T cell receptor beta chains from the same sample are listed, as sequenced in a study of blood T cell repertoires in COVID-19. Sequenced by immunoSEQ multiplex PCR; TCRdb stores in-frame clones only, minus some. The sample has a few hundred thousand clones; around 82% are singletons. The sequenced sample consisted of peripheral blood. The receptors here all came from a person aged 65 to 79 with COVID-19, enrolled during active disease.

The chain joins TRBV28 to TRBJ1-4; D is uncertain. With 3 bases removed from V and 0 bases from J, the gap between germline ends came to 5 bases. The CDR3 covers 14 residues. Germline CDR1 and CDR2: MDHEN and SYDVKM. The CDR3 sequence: CASSFFATNEKLFF. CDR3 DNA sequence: TGTGCCAGCAGTTTCTTTGCAACTAATGAAAAACTGTTTTTT.

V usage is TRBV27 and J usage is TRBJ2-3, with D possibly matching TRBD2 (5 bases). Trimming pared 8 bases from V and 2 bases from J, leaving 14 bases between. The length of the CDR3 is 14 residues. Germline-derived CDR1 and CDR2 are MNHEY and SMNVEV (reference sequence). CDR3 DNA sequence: TGTGCCAGCCGGACTCACATTTTCACAGATACGCAGTATTTT. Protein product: CASRTHIFTDTQYF.

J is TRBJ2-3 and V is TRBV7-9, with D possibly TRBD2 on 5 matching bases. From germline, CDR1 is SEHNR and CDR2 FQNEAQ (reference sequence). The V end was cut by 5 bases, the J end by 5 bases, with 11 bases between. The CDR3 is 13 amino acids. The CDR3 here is CASSPVALDTQYF. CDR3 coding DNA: TGTGCCAGCAGCCCGGTAGCGTTAGATACGCAGTATTTT.

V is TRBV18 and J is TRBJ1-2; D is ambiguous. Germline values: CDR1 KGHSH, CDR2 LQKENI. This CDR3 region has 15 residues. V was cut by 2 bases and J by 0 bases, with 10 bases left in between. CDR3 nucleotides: TGTGCCAGCTCACCAATAAGCGGAACTAACTATGGCTACACCTTC. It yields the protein CASSPISGTNYGYTF. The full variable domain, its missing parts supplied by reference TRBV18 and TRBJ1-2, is NAGVMQNPRHLVRRRGQEARLRCSPMKGHSHVYWYRQLPEEGLKFMVYLQKENIIDESGMPKERFSAEFPKEGPSILRIQQVVRGDSAAYFCASSPISGTNYGYTFGSGTRLTVV.

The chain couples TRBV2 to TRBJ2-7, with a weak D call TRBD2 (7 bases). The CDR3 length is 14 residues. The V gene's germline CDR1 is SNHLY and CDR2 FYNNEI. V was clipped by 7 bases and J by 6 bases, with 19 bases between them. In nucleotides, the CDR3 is TGTGCCAGCATAAAGGGGGGGGACGGACGCGAGCAGTACTTC. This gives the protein CASIKGGDGREQYF. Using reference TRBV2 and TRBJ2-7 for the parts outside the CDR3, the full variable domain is EPEVTQTPSHQVTQMGQEVILRCVPISNHLYFYWYRQILGQKVEFLVSFYNNEISEKSEIFDDQFSVERPDGSNFTLKIRSTKLEDSAMYFCASIKGGDGREQYFGPGTRLTVT.

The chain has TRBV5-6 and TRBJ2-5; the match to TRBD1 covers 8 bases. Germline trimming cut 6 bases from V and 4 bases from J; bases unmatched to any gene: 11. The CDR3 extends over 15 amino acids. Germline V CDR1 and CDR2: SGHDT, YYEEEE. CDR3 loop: CASTKDGQGRETQYF. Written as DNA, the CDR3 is TGTGCCAGCACCAAGGACGGACAGGGTAGAGAGACCCAGTACTTC.

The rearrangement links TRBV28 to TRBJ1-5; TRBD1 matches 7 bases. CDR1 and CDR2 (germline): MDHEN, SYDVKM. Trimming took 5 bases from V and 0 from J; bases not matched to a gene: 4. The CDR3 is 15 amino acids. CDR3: CASSTGTASNQPQHF. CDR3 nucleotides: TGTGCCAGCAGTACCGGGACAGCTAGCAATCAGCCCCAGCATTTT.

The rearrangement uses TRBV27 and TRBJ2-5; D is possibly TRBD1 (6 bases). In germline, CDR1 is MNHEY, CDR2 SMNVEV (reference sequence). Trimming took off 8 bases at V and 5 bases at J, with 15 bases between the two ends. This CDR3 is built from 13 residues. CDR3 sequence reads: CASGNRARETQYF. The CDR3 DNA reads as TGTGCCAGCGGCAACAGGGCCCGGGAGACCCAGTACTTC.

The CDR3 spells CANSYLAGAYNEQFF. CDR3 DNA: TGCGCCAACAGTTACCTAGCGGGAGCCTACAATGAGCAGTTCTTC. V is TRBV5-1 and J is TRBJ2-1, with 10 bases matching TRBD2. Germline assignment: CDR1 SGHRS and CDR2 YFSETQ. CDR3 length: 15 residues. V was pared by 9 bases and J by 2 bases, with 8 bases of the junction left unmatched.

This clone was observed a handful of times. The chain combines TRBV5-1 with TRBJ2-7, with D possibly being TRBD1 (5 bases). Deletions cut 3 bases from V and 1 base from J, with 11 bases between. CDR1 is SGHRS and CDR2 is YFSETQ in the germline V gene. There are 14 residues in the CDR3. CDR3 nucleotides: TGCGCCAGCAGCTCAATGGACACATCCTACGAGCAGTACTTC. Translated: CASSSMDTSYEQYF.

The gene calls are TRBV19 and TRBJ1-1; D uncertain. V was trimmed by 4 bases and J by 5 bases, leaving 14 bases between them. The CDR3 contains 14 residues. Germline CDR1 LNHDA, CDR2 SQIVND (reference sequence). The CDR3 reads CASSTQATGTEAFF. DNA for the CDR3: TGTGCCAGTAGTACCCAAGCTACGGGGACTGAAGCTTTCTTT. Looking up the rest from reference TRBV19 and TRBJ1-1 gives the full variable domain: DGGITQSPKYLFRKEGQNVTLSCEQNLNHDAMYWYRQDPGQGLRLIYYSQIVNDFQKGDIAEGYSVSREKKESFPLTVTSAQKNPTAFYLCASSTQATGTEAFFGQGTRLTVV.

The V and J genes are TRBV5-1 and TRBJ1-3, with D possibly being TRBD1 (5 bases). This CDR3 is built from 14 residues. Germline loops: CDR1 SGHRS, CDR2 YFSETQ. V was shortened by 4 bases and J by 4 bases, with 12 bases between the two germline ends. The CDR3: CASSQGSIGNTIYF. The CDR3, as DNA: TGCGCCAGCAGCCAGGGTTCGATAGGAAACACCATATATTTT.

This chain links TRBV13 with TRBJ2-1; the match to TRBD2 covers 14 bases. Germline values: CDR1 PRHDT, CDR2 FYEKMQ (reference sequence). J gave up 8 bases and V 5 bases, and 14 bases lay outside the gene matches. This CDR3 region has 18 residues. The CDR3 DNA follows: TGTGCCAGCAGCCCGCGCAGGTGGGGGACTAGCGGGAGTTATGAGCAGTTCTTC. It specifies CASSPRRWGTSGSYEQFF.

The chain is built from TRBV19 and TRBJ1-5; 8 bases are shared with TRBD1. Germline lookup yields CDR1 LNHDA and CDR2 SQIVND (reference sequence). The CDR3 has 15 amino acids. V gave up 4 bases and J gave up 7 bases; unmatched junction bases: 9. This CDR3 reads CASSTADRDRQPQHF. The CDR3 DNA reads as TGTGCCAGTAGTACCGCGGACAGGGATAGGCAGCCCCAGCATTTT.

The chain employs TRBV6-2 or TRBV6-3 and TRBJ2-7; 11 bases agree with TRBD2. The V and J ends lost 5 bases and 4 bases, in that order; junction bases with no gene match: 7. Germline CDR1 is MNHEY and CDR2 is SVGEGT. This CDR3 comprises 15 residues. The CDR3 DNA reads TGTGCCAGCAGTGATGGACTAGCGGGTATGTACGAGCAGTACTTC. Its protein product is CASSDGLAGMYEQYF.

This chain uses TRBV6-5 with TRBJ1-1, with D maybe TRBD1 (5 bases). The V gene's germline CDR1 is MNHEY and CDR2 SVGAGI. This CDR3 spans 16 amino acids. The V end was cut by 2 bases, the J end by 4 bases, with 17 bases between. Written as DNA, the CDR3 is TGTGCCAGCAGTTACGGTCCAGGGTTTAGTGGCACTGAAGCTTTCTTT. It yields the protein CASSYGPGFSGTEAFF.

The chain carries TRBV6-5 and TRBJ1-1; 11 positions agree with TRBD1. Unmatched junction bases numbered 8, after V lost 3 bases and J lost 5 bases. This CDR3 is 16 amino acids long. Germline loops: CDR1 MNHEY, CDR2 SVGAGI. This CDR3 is CASSYPGQGGSTEAFF. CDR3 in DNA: TGTGCCAGCAGTTATCCGGGACAGGGGGGTAGTACTGAAGCTTTCTTT.

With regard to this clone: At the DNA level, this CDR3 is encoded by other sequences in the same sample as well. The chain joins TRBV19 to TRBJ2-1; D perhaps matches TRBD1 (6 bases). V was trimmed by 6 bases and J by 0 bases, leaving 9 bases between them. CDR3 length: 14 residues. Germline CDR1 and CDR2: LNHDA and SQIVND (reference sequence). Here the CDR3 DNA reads TGTGCCAGTAGCCGAGGGGGCTCCTACAATGAGCAGTTCTTC. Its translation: CASSRGGSYNEQFF.